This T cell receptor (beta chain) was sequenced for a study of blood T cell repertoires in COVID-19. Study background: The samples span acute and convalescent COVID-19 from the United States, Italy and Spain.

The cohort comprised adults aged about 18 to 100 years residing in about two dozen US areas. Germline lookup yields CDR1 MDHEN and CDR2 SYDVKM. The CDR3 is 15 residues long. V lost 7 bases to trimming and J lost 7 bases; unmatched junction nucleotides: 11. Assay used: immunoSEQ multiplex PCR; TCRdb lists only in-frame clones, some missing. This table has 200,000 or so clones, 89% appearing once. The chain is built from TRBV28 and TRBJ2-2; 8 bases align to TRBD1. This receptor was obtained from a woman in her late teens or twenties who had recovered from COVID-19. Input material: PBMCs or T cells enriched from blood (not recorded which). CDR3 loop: CASKIIRGLGGELFF. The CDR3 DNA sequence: TGTGCCAGCAAGATAATCAGGGGGCTTGGCGGGGAGCTGTTTTTT.